This T cell receptor beta chain comes out of a study of shared T cell receptors in the human thymus. CDR1 and CDR2 (germline): SGHAT, FQNNGV. V gave up 2 bases and J gave up 6 bases, with 10 bases separating them. The CDR3 is made up of 13 amino acids. Produced via immunoSEQ multiplex PCR; TCRdb's table is partial and in-frame only. The data show hundreds of thousands of clones, 80% to 90% seen once. The same data also contributed to another study, on human thymus T cells. That report adds: Donation came from healthy Finnish infants having corrective surgery for congenital heart defects. Thymic samples were excised during corrective heart operations. Thymic and blood repertoires showed apparently biased V and J gene usage. Related research described strongly overlapping thymic repertoires in unrelated people.

Material for sequencing was thymocytes. This TCR came from a boy under two years old with a congenital heart defect. This sequence joins TRBV11-2 and TRBJ1-1; no definite D call. The CDR3 sequence is CASSLNARAEAFF. DNA of the CDR3: TGTGCCAGCAGCTTAAACGCGCGTGCTGAAGCTTTCTTT.